The T cell receptor beta chain described here comes from a study of blood T cell repertoires in COVID-19. As for the study in general: Italy, Spain and the United States were the sources of the convalescent and acute COVID-19 samples. The cDNA or gDNA used as material had been derived from T cells, B-cell-depleted T cells, or PBMCs.

In germline, CDR1 is MNHEY, CDR2 SMNVEV (reference sequence). The length of the CDR3 is 14 residues. The V segment lost 5 bases and the J segment 2 bases; nucleotides outside the gene matches: 2. Original data processing: From reference gene primer amplification, estimates of nucleated cell counts were derived. Assay used: immunoSEQ multiplex PCR; TCRdb lists only in-frame clones, some missing. V, J and clone size are taken as reported in that table, and D and trimming were inferred from the DNA itself. The table shows over 85,000 clones, with around 87% occurring only once. Material: peripheral blood. The source is a human donor in a cohort sampled during active COVID-19. V gene TRBV27 combines with J gene TRBJ1-4; 7 bases fit TRBD1. CDR3 sequence: CASSPQGTNEKLFF. The CDR3 DNA follows: TGTGCCAGCAGTCCACAGGGGACTAATGAAAAACTGTTTTTT.